The 15 T cell receptor beta chains presented below share a single source sample, sequenced in a study of cytomegalovirus exposure and HLA in healthy donors. The primer mix had 60 Vbeta and 13 Jbeta primers. The data were produced by immunoSEQ multiplex PCR, yet TCRdb's version contains in-frame clones alone and is incomplete. With 56,000 or so clones in the sample, the ten largest clones hold roughly a quarter. Input material: PBMCs. These receptors were obtained from a man between 40 and 49 years old in good health and CMV-seropositive.

The rearrangement uses TRBV7-9 and TRBJ1-1, with 9 nucleotides matching TRBD1. Trimming at V came to 0 bases and at J to 10 bases, leaving 9 bases not matched to a gene. The CDR3 is 15 amino acids. Germline lookup yields CDR1 SEHNR and CDR2 FQNEAQ (reference sequence). The CDR3 loop is CASSLASGQGKGAFF. The CDR3 DNA reads TGTGCCAGCAGCTTAGCGAGTGGACAGGGGAAGGGAGCTTTCTTT.

The gene calls are TRBV6-5 and TRBJ2-3; no definite D call. Germline lookup yields CDR1 MNHEY and CDR2 SVGAGI. Trimming shortened V by 2 bases and J by 8 bases, and 11 bases separated the two germline ends. CDR3 length: 13 residues. The CDR3 is CASSYENGFTQYF. The DNA of the CDR3 is TGTGCCAGCAGTTACGAGAACGGTTTTACGCAGTATTTT.

The J gene is TRBJ2-7, the V gene TRBV28; weak D call: TRBD2 (5 bases). Trimming cost V 8 bases and J 6 bases, with 20 bases left between them. Germline V gene data show CDR1 as MDHEN and CDR2 as SYDVKM. The CDR3 has 14 amino acids. CDR3 sequence (DNA): TGTGCCAGCGGAACGGGATGGCCCAAGGGCGAGCAGTACTTC. Amino acid sequence: CASGTGWPKGEQYF.

The V gene is TRBV7-9, the J gene TRBJ2-3; maybe TRBD2 (6 bases). The V gene lost 11 bases and the J gene lost 5 bases, with 8 bases spanning the gap. Germline CDR1 SEHNR, CDR2 FQNEAQ (reference sequence). There are 10 residues in the CDR3. The CDR3 sequence is CAWRGDTQYF. CDR3 coding DNA: TGTGCCTGGAGGGGAGATACGCAGTATTTT.

This sequence joins TRBV18 and TRBJ2-7; perhaps TRBD1 as D (6 bases). Germline values: CDR1 KGHSH, CDR2 LQKENI. CDR3 length: 16 residues. The ends were cut back, 6 bases at V and 2 bases at J, with 20 bases in the middle. The CDR3 region is CASSRIPGHEAYEQYF. CDR3 coding DNA: TGTGCCAGCTCGAGAATTCCGGGACATGAGGCCTACGAGCAGTACTTC.

This chain links TRBV19 with TRBJ2-2; TRBD1 agrees at 10 bases. The germline V gene has CDR1 LNHDA and CDR2 SQIVND (reference sequence). The CDR3 is 15 residues long. Trimming removed 5 bases from V and 6 bases from J; junction bases left unmatched: 6. The CDR3 loop is CASSPGTGEAGELFF. The DNA of the CDR3 is TGTGCCAGTAGTCCCGGGACAGGGGAGGCCGGGGAGCTGTTTTTT.

This chain joins TRBV27 and TRBJ2-5; D unclear. Germline loops: CDR1 MNHEY, CDR2 SMNVEV (reference sequence). V dropped 1 base and J dropped 2 bases, with 5 bases sitting between them. The CDR3 runs to 13 residues. In DNA, the CDR3 is TGTGCCAGCAGTTTATATGAGCAAGAGACCCAGTACTTC. It is translated as CASSLYEQETQYF.

This rearrangement joins TRBV27 to TRBJ1-4; D remains ambiguous. The CDR3 is 14 amino acids. Germline V lookup: CDR1 MNHEY, CDR2 SMNVEV (reference sequence). Trimming pared 5 bases from V and 0 bases from J, leaving 7 bases between. CDR3 loop: CASSPRSTNEKLFF. The CDR3 nucleotides are TGTGCCAGCAGTCCGCGCTCAACTAATGAAAAACTGTTTTTT.

The chain uses TRBV27 and TRBJ1-1; the match to TRBD1 covers 7 bases. Trimming took 6 bases from V and 2 from J; bases not matched to a gene: 9. The CDR3 runs 15 residues. Per the germline V gene, CDR1 is MNHEY and CDR2 is SMNVEV (reference sequence). CDR3 sequence reads: CASRMTGMGNTEAFF. CDR3 in DNA: TGTGCCAGCAGAATGACAGGGATGGGAAACACTGAAGCTTTCTTT.

Here the CDR3 DNA reads TGTGCCAGTAGTATGGGGGGTACACCCCTCCACTTT. This gives the protein CASSMGGTPLHF. The rearrangement joins TRBV19 to TRBJ1-6, with D tentatively TRBD1 (5 bases). This CDR3 has 12 amino acids. The V gene lost 3 bases and the J gene lost 11 bases, with 8 bases spanning the gap. The germline CDR1 and CDR2 sequences are LNHDA and SQIVND (reference sequence).

The rearrangement uses TRBV6-5 and TRBJ2-7, with a weak D call TRBD2 (5 bases). The CDR3 covers 13 residues. With 10 bases removed from V and 3 bases from J, the gap between germline ends came to 16 bases. Per the germline V gene, CDR1 is MNHEY and CDR2 is SVGAGI. Written as DNA, the CDR3 is TGTGCCACCTACGGCGGGTTAAACTACGAGCAGTACTTC. Its protein is CATYGGLNYEQYF.

The chain uses TRBV19 and TRBJ1-4; D is undetermined. The germline CDR1 and CDR2 sequences are LNHDA and SQIVND (reference sequence). The CDR3 contains 13 residues. Deletions cut 7 bases from V and 8 bases from J, with 14 bases between. In DNA form, the CDR3 reads TGTGCCAGTACCCTAGTCCACGGGGAAAAACTGTTTTTT. This sequence encodes CASTLVHGEKLFF.

The rearrangement links TRBV19 to TRBJ2-3; a possible D gene is TRBD2 (5 bases). The CDR3 extends over 13 amino acids. V shed 1 base and J shed 3 bases, with 5 bases lying between them. Germline CDR1 is LNHDA and CDR2 is SQIVND (reference sequence). This CDR3 is CASSIAGTDTQYF. CDR3 bases: TGTGCCAGTAGTATAGCGGGGACAGATACGCAGTATTTT. The full variable domain, its missing parts supplied by reference TRBV19 and TRBJ2-3, is DGGITQSPKYLFRKEGQNVTLSCEQNLNHDAMYWYRQDPGQGLRLIYYSQIVNDFQKGDIAEGYSVSREKKESFPLTVTSAQKNPTAFYLCASSIAGTDTQYFGPGTRLTVL.

This chain links TRBV18 with TRBJ1-1; 7 positions agree with TRBD1. CDR3 length: 16 residues. Germline assignment: CDR1 KGHSH and CDR2 LQKENI. Unmatched junction bases numbered 8, after V lost 3 bases and J lost 1 base. In DNA, the CDR3 is TGTGCCAGCTCACCCCGGACAGGACAGACGAACACTGAAGCTTTCTTT. Its translation is CASSPRTGQTNTEAFF.

The chain is built from TRBV7-8 and TRBJ2-2, with D perhaps matching TRBD2 (5 bases). The CDR3 spans 16 residues. V lost 4 bases, J lost 0 bases, and 12 bases lay in between. Per germline, CDR1 SGHVS and CDR2 FQNEAQ. The CDR3 bases are TGTGCCAGCAGCTCCCCGGGGAACGCGAACACCGGGGAGCTGTTTTTT. Protein: CASSSPGNANTGELFF.